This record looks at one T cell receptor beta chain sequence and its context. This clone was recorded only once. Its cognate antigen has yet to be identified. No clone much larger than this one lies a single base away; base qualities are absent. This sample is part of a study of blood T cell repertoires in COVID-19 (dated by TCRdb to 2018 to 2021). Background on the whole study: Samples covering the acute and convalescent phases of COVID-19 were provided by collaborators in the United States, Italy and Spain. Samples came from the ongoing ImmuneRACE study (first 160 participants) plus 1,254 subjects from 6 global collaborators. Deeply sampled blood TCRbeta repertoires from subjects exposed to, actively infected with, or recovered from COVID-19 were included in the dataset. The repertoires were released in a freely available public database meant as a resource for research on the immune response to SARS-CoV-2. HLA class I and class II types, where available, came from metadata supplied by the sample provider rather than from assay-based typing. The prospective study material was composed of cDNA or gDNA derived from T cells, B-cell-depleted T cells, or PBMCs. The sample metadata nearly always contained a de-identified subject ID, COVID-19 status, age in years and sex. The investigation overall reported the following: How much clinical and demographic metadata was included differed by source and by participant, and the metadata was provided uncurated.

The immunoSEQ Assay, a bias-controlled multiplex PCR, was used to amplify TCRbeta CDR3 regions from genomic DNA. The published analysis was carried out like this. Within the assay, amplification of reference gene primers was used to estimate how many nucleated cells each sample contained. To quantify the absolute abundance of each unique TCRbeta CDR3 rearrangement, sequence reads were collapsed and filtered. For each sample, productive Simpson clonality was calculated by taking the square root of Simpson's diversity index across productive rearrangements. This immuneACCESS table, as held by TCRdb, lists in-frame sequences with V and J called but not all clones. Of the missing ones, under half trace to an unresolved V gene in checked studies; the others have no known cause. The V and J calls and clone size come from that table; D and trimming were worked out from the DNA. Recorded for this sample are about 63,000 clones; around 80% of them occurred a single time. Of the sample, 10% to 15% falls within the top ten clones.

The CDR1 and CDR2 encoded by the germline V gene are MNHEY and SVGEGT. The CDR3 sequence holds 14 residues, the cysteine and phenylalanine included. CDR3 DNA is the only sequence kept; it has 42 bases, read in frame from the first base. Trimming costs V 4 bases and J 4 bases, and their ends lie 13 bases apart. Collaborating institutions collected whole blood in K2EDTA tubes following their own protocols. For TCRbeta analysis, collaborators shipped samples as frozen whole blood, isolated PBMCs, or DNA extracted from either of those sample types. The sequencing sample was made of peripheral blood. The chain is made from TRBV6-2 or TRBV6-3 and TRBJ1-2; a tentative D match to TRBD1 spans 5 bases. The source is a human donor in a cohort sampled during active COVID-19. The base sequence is TGTGCCAGCAGTTCAACTGACAGACGCTATGGCTACACCTTC. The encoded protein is CASSSTDRRYGYTF.